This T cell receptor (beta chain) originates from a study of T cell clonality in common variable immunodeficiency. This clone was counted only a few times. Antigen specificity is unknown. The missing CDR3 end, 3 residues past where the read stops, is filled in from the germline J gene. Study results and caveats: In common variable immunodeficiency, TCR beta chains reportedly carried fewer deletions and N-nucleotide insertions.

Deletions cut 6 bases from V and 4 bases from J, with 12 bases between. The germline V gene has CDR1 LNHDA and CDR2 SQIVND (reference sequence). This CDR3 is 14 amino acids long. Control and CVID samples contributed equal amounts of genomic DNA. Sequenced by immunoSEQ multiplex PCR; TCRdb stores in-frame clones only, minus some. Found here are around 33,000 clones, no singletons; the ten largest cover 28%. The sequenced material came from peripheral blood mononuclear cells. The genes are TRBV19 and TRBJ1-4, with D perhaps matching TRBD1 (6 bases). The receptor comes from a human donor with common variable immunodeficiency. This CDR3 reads CASSPDRINEKLFF. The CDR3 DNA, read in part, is TGTGCCAGTAGCCCGGACAGAATTAATGAAAAA.